What follows are 31 T cell receptor beta chains derived from one specimen sequenced in a study of blood T cell repertoires in COVID-19. Clones were sequenced by immunoSEQ multiplex PCR, and TCRdb holds only the in-frame ones, with some missing. The sample consists of some 200,000 clones, around 80% of them appearing once. The sequenced material came from peripheral blood. Receptors originate from a woman older than 75 with acute or convalescent COVID-19.

This chain links TRBV18 with TRBJ2-1; possible D gene TRBD1, 6 bases. V was pared by 3 bases and J by 2 bases, with 11 bases between. This CDR3 comprises 15 residues. Germline V CDR1 and CDR2: KGHSH, LQKENI. CDR3 in amino acids: CASSPRDIAYNEQFF. Here the CDR3 DNA reads TGTGCCAGCTCACCCCGGGACATTGCCTACAATGAGCAGTTCTTC.

The chain employs TRBV5-1 and TRBJ1-2, with unresolved D. This CDR3 spans 13 amino acids. CDR1 SGHRS and CDR2 YFSETQ come from the germline V gene. With 0 bases removed from V and 5 bases from J, the gap between germline ends came to 8 bases. CDR3 in amino acids: CASSLAEGYGYTF. The CDR3 DNA follows: TGCGCCAGCAGCTTGGCGGAGGGATATGGCTACACCTTC.

The chain combines TRBV6-5 with TRBJ2-3; D possibly corresponds to TRBD1 (5 bases). Trimming cost V 8 bases and J 3 bases, with 18 bases left between them. Germline V gene lookup returns CDR1 MNHEY and CDR2 SVGAGI. The CDR3 is 15 residues long. The CDR3 nucleotides are TGTGCCAGCTTTAGGGGAACCAAGAGGACAGATACGCAGTATTTT. Residues: CASFRGTKRTDTQYF.

This rearrangement joins TRBV19 to TRBJ2-3, with 10 nucleotides matching TRBD2. This CDR3 comprises 18 residues. Germline V lookup: CDR1 LNHDA, CDR2 SQIVND (reference sequence). V was clipped by 2 bases and J by 1 base; unmatched bases: 9. The DNA for the CDR3 is TGTGCCAGTAGTATAAGGAGCGGGAGGGTTTATGGCACAGATACGCAGTATTTT. This codes for CASSIRSGRVYGTDTQYF.

This rearrangement joins TRBV9 to TRBJ2-5; 8 bases are a match to TRBD1. The length of the CDR3 is 16 residues. Germline-derived CDR1 and CDR2 are SGDLS and YYNGEE. V dropped 2 bases and J dropped 4; count of bases not matched to a gene: 10. The CDR3 here is CASSVKAAQGGETQYF. DNA for the CDR3: TGTGCCAGCAGCGTTAAAGCGGCACAGGGGGGAGAGACCCAGTACTTC.

This clone was seen more than once but under ten times. The V and J genes are TRBV9 and TRBJ1-1; 8 nucleotides align to TRBD1. This CDR3 spans 15 amino acids. Germline lookup yields CDR1 SGDLS and CDR2 YYNGEE. V lost 6 bases and J lost 0; bases outside the gene matches: 7. Here the CDR3 reads CASTQGQGMNTEAFF. CDR3 nucleotide sequence: TGTGCCAGCACCCAAGGACAGGGCATGAACACTGAAGCTTTCTTT.

The chain joins TRBV19 to TRBJ1-1; D gene uncertain. With 2 bases removed from V and 4 bases from J, the gap between germline ends came to 11 bases. This CDR3 has 14 amino acids. Germline V lookup: CDR1 LNHDA, CDR2 SQIVND (reference sequence). CDR3 region: CASSINSLGTEAFF. As DNA, the CDR3 is TGTGCCAGTAGTATAAACAGTTTAGGCACTGAAGCTTTCTTT.

The V call is TRBV13, the J call TRBJ2-3; 16 bases map to TRBD2. Per the germline V gene, CDR1 is PRHDT and CDR2 is FYEKMQ (reference sequence). V shed 5 bases, J shed 4 bases, and the junction held 6 bases outside the gene matches. This CDR3 has 17 residues. CDR3 bases: TGTGCCAGCAGCCAAGGGACTAGCGGGGGGGCGGCAGATACGCAGTATTTT. This gives the protein CASSQGTSGGAADTQYF. Complete variable domain (other parts from reference TRBV13 and TRBJ2-3): AAGVIQSPRHLIKEKRETATLKCYPIPRHDTVYWYQQGPGQDPQFLISFYEKMQSDKGSIPDRFSAQQFSDYHSELNMSSLELGDSALYFCASSQGTSGGAADTQYFGPGTRLTVL.

The genes are TRBV20-1 and TRBJ1-2; possible D gene TRBD1, 5 bases. Germline V gene sequence: CDR1 DFQATT, CDR2 SNEGSKA (reference sequence). The CDR3 loop spans 11 amino acids. V was cut by 4 bases and J by 3 bases, with 6 bases left in between. DNA of the CDR3: TGCAGTGCTAAGACAGACTATGGCTACACCTTC. Its translation: CSAKTDYGYTF.

This sequence joins TRBV5-1 and TRBJ2-3, with 10 nucleotides matching TRBD2. J was trimmed by 0 bases and V by 1 base; bases with no gene match: 11. Germline loops: CDR1 SGHRS, CDR2 YFSETQ. The CDR3 runs 19 residues. As DNA, the CDR3 is TGCGCCAGCAGCTTGATGGGGGCTAGCGGGAGCCTTAGCACAGATACGCAGTATTTT. As protein: CASSLMGASGSLSTDTQYF.

This clone was counted a single time. V and J are TRBV21-1 and TRBJ1-3; TRBD1, the table's D call, was not compared with the DNA. TRBV21-1 is tagged as a pseudogene. CDR3 length: 18 residues. The CDR3 DNA reads as TGTGCCAGCAGCAAAGTAAGCAGGGCGAGTCTCTCTGGAAACACCATATATTTT. Amino acid sequence: CASSKVSRASLSGNTIYF.

This chain's CDR3 is CASSASGAALYGYTF. The CDR3 coding sequence is TGTGCCAGCAGTGCCTCAGGGGCGGCCCTCTATGGCTACACCTTC. The V call is TRBV2, the J call TRBJ1-2, with D tentatively TRBD1 (6 bases). Per the germline V gene, CDR1 is SNHLY and CDR2 is FYNNEI. The CDR3 runs to 15 residues. Trimming took off 4 bases at V and 4 bases at J, with 16 bases between the two ends.

The chain uses TRBV3-1 (or the pseudogene TRBV3-2) and TRBJ1-1; a weak D match, TRBD1 (5 bases). The CDR3 is 14 amino acids. Trimming stripped 4 bases from V and 0 bases from J, with 9 bases between. In germline, CDR1 is LGHDT, CDR2 YNNKEL (reference sequence). The DNA for the CDR3 is TGTGCCAGCAGCCCACAGGTGCTGAACACTGAAGCTTTCTTT. Translating gives CASSPQVLNTEAFF.

In this sample, this clone turned up once. The chain carries TRBV6-6 and TRBJ1-4, with 7 bases aligning to TRBD1. The V segment lost 8 bases and the J segment 0 bases; nucleotides outside the gene matches: 6. This CDR3 is 15 amino acids long. Germline V CDR1 and CDR2: MNHNY, SVGAGI (reference sequence). The CDR3 DNA is TGTGCCAGCCTCGGACAGGCGCCAACTAATGAAAAACTGTTTTTT. Its translation is CASLGQAPTNEKLFF.

The chain links TRBV30 to TRBJ2-5; D gene uncertain. Trimming left V 4 bases short and J 5 bases short, with 14 bases between. Germline values: CDR1 GTSNPN, CDR2 SVGIG (reference sequence). The CDR3 is 13 residues long. CDR3 nucleotide sequence: TGTGCCTGGAATACCTTCTTCGGGGAGACCCAGTACTTC. Protein sequence: CAWNTFFGETQYF.

This clone was seen only a few times. This CDR3 reads CASSESGGISYEQYF. The CDR3 DNA reads as TGTGCCAGCAGTGAAAGCGGGGGAATCTCCTACGAGCAGTACTTC. V is TRBV6-1 and J is TRBJ2-7, with 8 bases identical to TRBD2. This CDR3 is built from 15 residues. J was trimmed by 0 bases and V by 2 bases; bases with no gene match: 3. Germline-derived CDR1 and CDR2 are MNHNS and SASEGT.

The chain combines TRBV5-4 with TRBJ1-2, with 7 bases matching TRBD1. The CDR3 is 13 residues long. J lost 8 bases, V lost 0 bases, and 4 bases had no gene match. Per germline, CDR1 SGHNT and CDR2 YYREEE (reference sequence). The chain's CDR3 is CASSLEGAGGYTF. DNA of the CDR3: TGTGCCAGCAGCTTGGAGGGGGCAGGGGGCTACACCTTC.

The chain links TRBV11-1 to TRBJ1-2, with D unclear. The V gene's germline CDR1 is SGHAT and CDR2 FQDESV (reference sequence). Trimming pared 4 bases from V and 13 bases from J, leaving 16 bases between. This CDR3 has 12 residues. The CDR3 DNA follows: TGTGCCAGCAGCTGGGAAGACGGGAGTCGCACCTTC. Amino acids: CASSWEDGSRTF.

The rearrangement uses TRBV10-3 and TRBJ1-4, with 9 positions matching TRBD1. CDR1 is ENHRY, CDR2 SYGVKD, per germline. CDR3 size: 17 residues. V dropped 3 bases and J dropped 7; count of bases not matched to a gene: 12. CDR3 in DNA: TGTGCCATCAGTGAAACGGGACAGGGCGTCAACGGTGAAAAACTGTTTTTT. It encodes CAISETGQGVNGEKLFF.

The CDR3 loop is CASTLFREDSGNTIYF. CDR3 bases: TGCGCCAGCACATTGTTCAGGGAAGACTCTGGAAACACCATATATTTT. This rearrangement joins TRBV10-1 to TRBJ1-3; TRBD1 might be the D (5 bases). Germline CDR1 reads WNHNN; CDR2 reads SYGVQD (reference sequence). Trimming removed 7 bases from V and 0 bases from J, with 16 bases in between. CDR3 length: 16 residues.

As for this clone: Compared with germline, one end of the junction differs, possibly owing to a read error. V is TRBV30 and J is TRBJ2-3; the match to TRBD2 covers 8 bases. The CDR3 spans 11 residues. CDR1 is GTSNPN, CDR2 SVGIG, per germline (reference sequence). This chain's CDR3 is CAWSVAGAPDF. The CDR3 bases are TGTGCCTGGAGTGTAGCGGGGGCTCCTGATTTT.

The J gene is TRBJ2-1, the V gene TRBV3-1 (or the pseudogene TRBV3-2), with D possibly being TRBD2 (5 bases). Germline V gene data show CDR1 as LGHDT and CDR2 as YNNKEL (reference sequence). CDR3 length: 13 amino acids. Trimming cost V 0 bases and J 10 bases, with 10 bases left between them. CDR3 region: CASSQEPQREQFF. CDR3 in DNA: TGTGCCAGCAGCCAAGAGCCCCAGCGGGAGCAGTTCTTC.

This chain links TRBV27 with TRBJ1-4, with D possibly matching TRBD1 (6 bases). Between the trimmed V and J ends, which lost 3 bases and 6 bases, there was a span of 11 bases. CDR1 MNHEY and CDR2 SMNVEV come from the germline V gene (reference sequence). The CDR3 runs to 14 residues. This CDR3 reads CASSFSGGDEKLFF. The CDR3 DNA reads TGTGCCAGCAGTTTTTCGGGGGGCGATGAAAAACTGTTTTTT.

V usage is TRBV5-1 and J usage is TRBJ2-5; TRBD2 matches 7 bases. The germline gives CDR1 SGHRS, CDR2 YFSETQ. The CDR3 is made up of 12 amino acids. The junction had 4 bases not matched to a gene; V was cut back by 7 bases and J by 4 bases. This CDR3 is CASSWEGETQYF. The CDR3 DNA follows: TGCGCCAGCTCCTGGGAGGGAGAGACCCAGTACTTC.

The V gene is TRBV7-8, the J gene TRBJ2-5; 8 bases match TRBD2. Unmatched junction bases numbered 6, after V lost 8 bases and J lost 4 bases. This CDR3 is 13 amino acids long. Germline values: CDR1 SGHVS, CDR2 FQNEAQ. In DNA, the CDR3 is TGTGCCAGCGGAAGACTAGCGACAGAGACCCAGTACTTC. Its protein is CASGRLATETQYF.

This clone turned up a few times. The J gene is TRBJ2-3, the V gene TRBV7-2; 8 nucleotides match TRBD2. The junction had 6 bases not matched to a gene; V was cut back by 6 bases and J by 4 bases. The V gene's germline CDR1 is SGHTA and CDR2 FQGNSA. This CDR3 spans 14 amino acids. Here the CDR3 DNA reads TGTGCCAGCAGAGTTAGCGGGGCATCAGATACGCAGTATTTT. Translating it yields CASRVSGASDTQYF.

This clone was found a few times. The chain couples TRBV18 to TRBJ1-5, with 7 bases fitting TRBD1. Losses at the gene ends were 9 bases for V and 10 bases for J; bases not matched to a gene: 18. The CDR3 has 15 amino acids. Germline V gives CDR1 KGHSH, CDR2 LQKENI. CDR3 in amino acids: CASSEARGEPIPQHF. The CDR3 DNA reads as TGTGCCAGTTCCGAAGCCAGGGGGGAGCCCATACCCCAGCATTTT. Based on the CDR3 plus reference TRBV18 and TRBJ1-5, the full variable domain is NAGVMQNPRHLVRRRGQEARLRCSPMKGHSHVYWYRQLPEEGLKFMVYLQKENIIDESGMPKERFSAEFPKEGPSILRIQQVVRGDSAAYFCASSEARGEPIPQHFGDGTRLSIL.

The chain's CDR3 is CASSLLTEILGTDTQYF. For the CDR3, the DNA is TGCGCCAGCAGCTTGCTGACAGAGATCCTGGGGACAGATACGCAGTATTTT. V and J are TRBV5-1 and TRBJ2-3, with a weak D call TRBD1 (5 bases). Trimming cost V 1 base and J 3 bases, with 18 bases left between them. The germline CDR1 and CDR2 sequences are SGHRS and YFSETQ. This CDR3 is 17 amino acids long.

The CDR3 is CASSHRTESSTDTQYF. CDR3 bases: TGCGCCAGCAGCCACCGGACTGAATCTAGCACAGATACGCAGTATTTT. The rearrangement links TRBV5-1 to TRBJ2-3; D perhaps matches TRBD2 (5 bases). The CDR3 sequence is 16 residues long. Trimming removed 4 bases at V and 0 bases at J, with 15 bases between. CDR1 is SGHRS and CDR2 is YFSETQ in the germline V gene.

Only a few counts were recorded for this clone. The CDR3, as DNA: TGCGCCAGCAGCTTGGAGCCGAACACCGGGGAGCTGTTTTTT. Translating gives CASSLEPNTGELFF. The rearrangement joins TRBV5-1 to TRBJ2-2; D is unresolved. From germline, CDR1 is SGHRS and CDR2 YFSETQ. The CDR3 is 14 residues long. V was pared by 0 bases and J by 0 bases, with 3 bases between.

The chain uses TRBV6-1 and TRBJ1-2, with D perhaps TRBD1 (5 bases). The length of the CDR3 is 16 residues. Between the trimmed V and J ends, which lost 4 bases and 4 bases, there was a span of 19 bases. Per germline, CDR1 MNHNS and CDR2 SASEGT. CDR3: CASSAGVWGSAYGYTF. The CDR3 DNA is TGTGCCAGCAGTGCCGGTGTGTGGGGCTCTGCCTATGGCTACACCTTC.